The present T cell receptor (beta chain) was sequenced within a study of T cell responses to AZD1222 COVID-19 vaccine. Regarding the study as a whole: Only a handful of individuals given AZD1222 were seropositive at baseline. Donors, mostly white British, included more females; clonal diversity was possibly underestimated.

Sequencing used immunoSEQ multiplex PCR; TCRdb keeps in-frame clones, though not all of them. The repertoire holds about 200,000 clones, with about 94% as singletons. From germline, CDR1 is WNHNN and CDR2 SYGVQD (reference sequence). The CDR3 totals 14 residues. Trimming cost V 2 bases and J 9 bases; bases outside gene matches: 9. A note on this clone: No antigen is known for it.

The sequencing here drew on peripheral blood, taken 28 days after the second AZD1222 dose. This receptor was identified in an adult who received the AZD1222 COVID-19 vaccine. The chain is built from TRBV10-1 and TRBJ1-1; 7 bases are shared with TRBD1. CDR3 in amino acids: CASSEPGMGQKAFF. For the CDR3, the DNA is TGCGCCAGCAGTGAGCCAGGGATGGGACAGAAAGCTTTCTTT.